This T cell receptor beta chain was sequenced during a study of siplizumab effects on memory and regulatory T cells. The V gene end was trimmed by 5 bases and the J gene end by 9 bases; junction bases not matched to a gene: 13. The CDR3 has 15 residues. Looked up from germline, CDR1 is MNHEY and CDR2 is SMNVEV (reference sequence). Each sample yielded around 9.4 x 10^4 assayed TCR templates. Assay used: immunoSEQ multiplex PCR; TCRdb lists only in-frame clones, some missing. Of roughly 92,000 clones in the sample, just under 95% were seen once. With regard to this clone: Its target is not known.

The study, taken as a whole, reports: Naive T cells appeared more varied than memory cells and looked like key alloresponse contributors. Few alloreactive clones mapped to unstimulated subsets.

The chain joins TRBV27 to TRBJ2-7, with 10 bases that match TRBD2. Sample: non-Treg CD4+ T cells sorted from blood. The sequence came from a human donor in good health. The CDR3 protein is CASSPETSGAFAQYF. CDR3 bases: TGTGCCAGCAGTCCTGAAACTAGCGGGGCCTTCGCGCAGTACTTC.